This TCR beta chain comes out of a study of identical twins. TCRdb ran MiXCR on the 5' RACE reads and lists one entry per CDR3 protein. The table has 200,000 to 250,000 distinct CDR3 sequences, around 6.8% seen once. This clonotype came up a few times. The same sample was also studied in work on yellow fever vaccine responses in identical twins. In that study: The authors reported partly convergent, partly personalized vaccine responses in identical twins.

The sequence came from a young woman in good health. Specimen: memory (CD45RO+) T cells sorted from blood.

CDR3 amino acids: CASSPFAGTNTGELFF. The CDR3 coding sequence is TGTGCCAGCTCACCTTTTGCGGGCACGAACACCGGGGAGCTGTTTTTT. The chain links TRBV18 to TRBJ2-2, with a possible D match to TRBD2 (5 bases). Germline CDR1 KGHSH, CDR2 LQKENI. Between the trimmed V and J ends, which lost 3 bases and 0 bases, there was a span of 11 bases. The CDR3 covers 16 residues.